This TCR beta chain was sequenced in a study of beta chain features in type 1 diabetes (dated by TCRdb to 2017 to 2018). Background for the entire study: Mean age, gender distribution, total cell number and subset yield were not different between patients and healthy donors. A total of under 120,000,000 sorted cells were examined across all samples, and RNA yield correlated strongly with the number of cells per subset. In the study, recently diagnosed type 1 diabetes patients and matched healthy donors were compared on the TCRB repertoires of their sorted circulating CD4+ T cell subsets. Regulatory and stem cell-like memory subsets were obtained from only 8 patients and roughly 8 healthy donors, while naive and central memory subsets were obtained from all 30 or so donors.

V is shortened by 4 bases, J by 0 bases, and the region joining them spans 2 bases. Taken from cysteine to phenylalanine, the CDR3 has 12 residues. This entry keeps only the CDR3 DNA: 36 bases, framed from base 1. CDR1 is given as MGHRA and CDR2 as YSYEKL, both from the germline V gene. This clone has a handful of counts. Its antigen is unknown. Qualities for individual bases were not recorded, and no much larger clone is one base off. In the same sample, other DNA sequences code for this CDR3. The entire amount of isolated RNA was reverse transcribed using the High Capacity cDNA Reverse Transcription Kit, so the sequenced TCRB transcripts were expressed ones. Deep immunoSEQ sequencing was performed on naive, central memory and regulatory T cell samples, with an average of around 3.5 million total reads per sample. Sorted cells were lysed in RLT buffer and RNA was extracted with DNase-treated RNeasy Micro or Mini kits, depending on cell number. To prevent cross-contamination, every cell subset was processed on its own, while patient and healthy donor samples were processed together. TCRB sequences were amplified from cDNA with the immunoSEQ multiplex PCR, producing 87-bp fragments spanning the CDR3 region. The amplicons were sequenced using the Illumina HiSeq platform. On the study's bioinformatics: PCR bias was corrected computationally using synthetic template baselines, and reads within Hamming distance 2 were collapsed, with unmergeable singletons discarded. By aligning reads against IMGT, V, D and J genes, CDR3 length, and insertions or deletions at six rearrangement sites were assigned. Within each subset, clonotype counts were normalized to sorted cell number, and only after that were true diversity and Gini coefficients computed with the tcR R package. The overlap coefficient, calculated on TCRB nucleotide sequences, was used to quantify repertoire sharing. Out-of-frame TCRB sequences from naive cells were analyzed to stand in for the pre-selection repertoire. TCRdb retrieved this table from immuneACCESS and kept in-frame rearrangements only. Not all clones are present; in checked studies, unresolved V genes account for under half, and no reason is known for the remainder. The DNA was the basis for D and trimming; V, J and clone size are from that table. For this sample there are just over 600,000 clones; 15% appear just once. The leading ten clones occupy around 0.095% of the sample.

The investigation overall reported the following: Sequencing cDNA rather than genomic DNA could over-represent highly expressing activated cells, although activation and CD3 levels did not differ between groups. Fewer insertions and more nucleotide deletions at VDJ recombination sites were observed in patients with type 1 diabetes, implying thymic rearrangement abnormalities. A moderate but significant shortening of TCRB CDR3 length was observed in type 1 diabetes patients in all four CD4+ subsets. Shorter templates might have been favored by PCR, but patient and control samples were amplified and corrected together, so both groups would have been affected equally by any skew. The naive, central memory and regulatory TCRB repertoires appeared to resemble one another more closely among patients than among healthy donors. HLA sub-analyses involved small numbers of individuals, so any influence of HLA type on TCRB rearrangement remained unresolved.

A single peripheral blood draw of roughly 0.11 L on average was collected from each donor into heparinised tubes. Naive, central memory, regulatory and stem cell-like memory CD4+ T cells were sorted on a BD FACSAria II using a panel including CD45RO, CCR7, CD25, CD127, CD95 and CD27. All sorted populations exceeded 95% purity. PBMCs were isolated right away by Lymphoprep density gradient centrifugation and were stained directly, without culture. To minimize batch effects, samples were stained and sorted in pairs, one healthy donor with one patient per experiment. The TCR comes from a man aged 18 to 30 in good health. The sequenced material came from naive CD4+ T cells from blood. Sample cell subset or site, as interpreted from the label and publication: true naive CD4+ T cells. The chain employs TRBV4-1 and TRBJ2-3; too little of a D gene remains to name it. CDR3 region: CASSRSTDTQYF. The DNA sequence is as follows: TGCGCCAGCAGCCGGAGCACAGATACGCAGTATTTT.